This is a list of T cell receptor beta chains from one sample in a study of blood T cells in healthy people across ages. In TCRdb, the 5' RACE reads were re-called with MiXCR into one record per CDR3 protein. This sample has under 2,000,000 distinct CDR3 sequences, with roughly 49% found just once. Sequenced input: blood. Every receptor here comes from a woman in her thirties or forties in good health. Both conserved end residues are part of each CDR3. The order of the fields is V gene, J gene, CDR3 protein.

TRBV6-2/TRBV6-3	TRBJ2-1	CASIPRRLRSHSYNEQFF
TRBV2	TRBJ1-6	CACTGDISPLHF
TRBV9	TRBJ2-5	CASSVNQGRETQYF
TRBV12-3/TRBV12-4	TRBJ2-7	CASSATGQGEQYF
TRBV12-3/TRBV12-4	TRBJ1-4	CASSSGQLEKLFF
TRBV15	TRBJ1-2	CATSTGQGYGYTF
TRBV9	TRBJ2-1	CASSPGLAGGHNEQFF
TRBV3-1	TRBJ2-7	CASTSSGTAYEQYF
TRBV20-1	TRBJ2-5	CSARDRQVISYGQYF
TRBV20-1	TRBJ1-2	CSKDTTNYGYTF
TRBV29-1	TRBJ1-1	CSVEGGGKAFF
TRBV20-1	TRBJ1-6	CSARGGGFWNSPLHF
TRBV4-3	TRBJ2-7	CASSPDSGPYEQYF
TRBV7-2	TRBJ1-6	CASSYKNSPLHF
TRBV27	TRBJ2-5	CASSLSQAFQETQYF
TRBV20-1	TRBJ2-1	CSGARGANEQFF
TRBV6-2/TRBV6-3	TRBJ1-1	CASSYQSKNTEAFF
TRBV5-1	TRBJ2-1	CASSLVIAGGPYNEQFF
TRBV14	TRBJ2-1	CASSQDGPFDEQFF
TRBV28	TRBJ2-7	CASSSGTGVFF
TRBV6-5	TRBJ2-1	CASSYVQGVVNEQFF
TRBV27	TRBJ1-4	CASSSLRTGGGEKLFF
TRBV27	TRBJ2-1	CASSLRTSGREWGEQFF
TRBV3-1	TRBJ2-7	CASSQVAGIYEQYF
TRBV12-3/TRBV12-4	TRBJ2-5	CAGSGVVQETQYF
TRBV29-1	TRBJ1-1	CSVAFDSGNTEAFF
TRBV5-1	TRBJ2-7	CASSAGDRYEQYF
TRBV24-1	TRBJ2-1	CATSASSRGPVEFF
TRBV7-6	TRBJ2-5	CASSSITSGGGETRYF
TRBV7-2	TRBJ2-3	CASSLRGGPSTDTQYF
TRBV3-1	TRBJ2-1	CASSPEDRGYNEQFF
TRBV3-1	TRBJ2-7	CASIPHGGASNEQYF
TRBV5-6	TRBJ2-3	CASSLVFEDTQYF
TRBV11-1	TRBJ2-7	CASSLKAGTGSYEQYF
TRBV10-3	.	CAISEWSRPTYEQYF
TRBV5-1	TRBJ2-1	CASSLIPPGHEQFF
TRBV28	TRBJ2-7	CASRAGTPSSYEQYF
TRBV15	TRBJ2-6	CATSREGFGANVLTF
TRBV9	TRBJ2-1	CASSVVGGGANEQFF
TRBV14	TRBJ2-1	CASSQVITGPNEQFF
TRBV6-5	TRBJ2-1	CASSYGQGHSYNEQFF
TRBV5-1	TRBJ2-3	CASNRGDRDTQYF
TRBV18	TRBJ2-1	CASSPSTSGGNNEQFF
TRBV3-1	TRBJ1-2	CASSATIGGYTF
TRBV20-1	.	CSASVAGGIVLVGEQYF
TRBV6-2/TRBV6-3	TRBJ2-7	CASSYLQGLNEQYF
TRBV27	TRBJ2-1	CASTGTLTYNEQFF
TRBV12-3/TRBV12-4	TRBJ2-5	CASRFGVTGETQYF
TRBV11-3	TRBJ2-3	CASSLTVGGADTQYF
TRBV28	TRBJ2-4	CASRPGQGAKEQYF
TRBV7-3	TRBJ1-2	CASSPWGGSRGYTF
TRBV20-1	TRBJ1-2	CSAGTPSNYGYTF
TRBV29-1	TRBJ2-7	CSVGVGVHEQYF
TRBV28	.	CASRSGTGYEQYF
TRBV20-1	TRBJ1-2	CSARAPERGVSSNYGYTF
TRBV18	TRBJ2-5	CASSPGHSGETQYF
TRBV18	TRBJ2-5	CASSPLVTSGGSETQYF